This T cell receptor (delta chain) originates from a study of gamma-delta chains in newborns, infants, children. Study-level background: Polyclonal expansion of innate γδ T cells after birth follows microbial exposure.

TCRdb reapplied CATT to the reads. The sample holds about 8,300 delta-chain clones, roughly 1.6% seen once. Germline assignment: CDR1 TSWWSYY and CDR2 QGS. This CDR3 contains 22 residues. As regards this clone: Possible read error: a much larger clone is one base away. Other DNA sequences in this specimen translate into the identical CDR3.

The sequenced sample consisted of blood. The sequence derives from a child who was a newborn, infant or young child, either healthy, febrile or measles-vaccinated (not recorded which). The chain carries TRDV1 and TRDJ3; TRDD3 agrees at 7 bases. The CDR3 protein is CALGEGVRLGAVFSWDTRQMFF. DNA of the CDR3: TGTGCCCTTGGGGAAGGGGTCCGTCTGGGGGCTGTATTCTCCTGGGACACCCGACAGATGTTTTTC.